The 26 T cell receptor beta chains given below trace back to one sample, sequenced in a study of tumor and adjacent non-tumor tissue in lung cancer. Three rounds of nested PCR, following a modified ARM-PCR protocol, produced the TCRbeta library. Each CDR3 protein gets one entry after TCRdb re-called the multiplex PCR reads with MiXCR. The repertoire holds 55,000 to 70,000 distinct CDR3 sequences, with about 60% as singletons. RNA was extracted from bulk tissue without any cell sorting. The sequencing sample was made of lung tumor tissue. These receptors were obtained from a man in his forties or fifties with non-small cell lung cancer.

Turning to this clonotype: Because the CDR3 is missing its conserved closing phenylalanine or tryptophan, this is likely a read error. The genes are TRBV6-6 and TRBJ2-5, with 8 positions matching TRBD2. Trimming at V came to 4 bases and at J to 2 bases, leaving 9 bases not matched to a gene. CDR1 is MNHNY and CDR2 is SVGAGI in the germline V gene (reference sequence). The CDR3 totals 16 residues. The chain's CDR3 is CASSSGGASGQETQYS. CDR3 nucleotide sequence: TGTGCCAGCAGTTCCGGGGGGGCTAGCGGGCAAGAGACCCAGTACTCC.

A word on this clonotype: The junction departs from the called germline gene at one end, perhaps through a read error. The rearrangement uses TRBV5-1 and TRBJ2-2; weak D call: TRBD2 (6 bases). There are 14 residues in the CDR3. CDR1 is SGHRS, CDR2 YFSETQ, per germline. The DNA for the CDR3 is TGCGCCGGCAGCTTGGAGGAGGGGAGAAGGGAGCTGTTTTTT. Translated: CAGSLEEGRRELFF.

The chain employs TRBV20-1 and TRBJ2-7, with D uncertain. The CDR3 runs to 11 residues. The V gene's germline CDR1 is DFQATT and CDR2 SNEGSKA (reference sequence). V was shortened by 2 bases and J by 2 bases, with 4 bases between the two germline ends. CDR3 region: CSARPPYEQYF. CDR3 coding DNA: TGCAGTGCTAGACCGCCCTACGAGCAGTACTTC.

Points on this clonotype: Germline is not matched at one junction end, which may reflect a read error. J is TRBJ2-1 and V is TRBV4-1; tentatively, D is TRBD1 (5 bases). This CDR3 region has 16 residues. Germline CDR1 is MGHRA and CDR2 is YSYEKL. In nucleotides, the CDR3 is TGCGCCAACAGCCAAGACTGGTGCAGGGAATACAATGAGCAGTTCTTC. Protein: CANSQDWCREYNEQFF.

Comment on this clonotype: The germline gene is not matched at one end of the junction; a read error may be the cause. The chain carries TRBV11-2 and TRBJ2-1; possible D gene TRBD1, 5 bases. CDR3 length: 15 amino acids. Per the germline V gene, CDR1 is SGHAT and CDR2 is FQNNGV. CDR3 sequence (DNA): TGTGCCAGCAGCTTAGGAAGGGGTTACTATAATGAGCGGTTCTTC. Encoded protein: CASSLGRGYYNERFF.

This clonotype was detected a few times. The chain combines TRBV30 with TRBJ1-2; 7 nucleotides agree with TRBD1. V lost 2 bases, J lost 4 bases, and 7 bases stayed unmatched. Germline CDR1 and CDR2: GTSNPN and SVGIG (reference sequence). The CDR3 spans 14 residues. CDR3 nucleotides: TGTGCCTGGAGTCGGGACAGTAATTTCTATGGCTACACCTTC. As protein: CAWSRDSNFYGYTF.

In its sample, this clonotype was seen once. This chain connects TRBV6-2 or TRBV6-3 to TRBJ2-7; tentative D call: TRBD2 (6 bases). Germline V gene data show CDR1 as MNHEY and CDR2 as SVGEGT. The CDR3 has 14 residues. The V and J ends lost 7 bases and 2 bases respectively, with 15 bases between them. CDR3 DNA: TGTGCCAGCATGAATCCGGGACTTACCTACGAGCAGTACTTC. Translation gives CASMNPGLTYEQYF.

This clonotype was recorded many times. The rearrangement uses TRBV24-1 and TRBJ2-1, with D perhaps TRBD2 (6 bases). The germline gives CDR1 KGHDR, CDR2 SFDVKD. Between the trimmed V and J ends, which lost 1 base and 7 bases, there was a span of 7 bases. This CDR3 is 13 amino acids long. CDR3 amino acids: CATSDFGGNEQFF. The CDR3 DNA is TGTGCCACCAGTGATTTTGGAGGGAATGAGCAGTTCTTC.

The V and J genes are TRBV28 and TRBJ2-3; 9 bases fit TRBD2. Germline CDR1 MDHEN, CDR2 SYDVKM. This CDR3 comprises 15 residues. Trimming removed 2 bases from V and 4 bases from J; junction bases left unmatched: 4. The CDR3 is CASSLVREGPDTQYF. The CDR3 nucleotides read TGTGCCAGCAGTTTAGTGCGGGAGGGGCCAGATACGCAGTATTTT.

This clonotype was found a few times. The chain combines TRBV7-2 with TRBJ2-5; 9 bases are shared with TRBD2. The CDR3 is 16 amino acids. Germline CDR1 reads SGHTA; CDR2 reads FQGNSA. The V gene end was trimmed by 5 bases and the J gene end by 5 bases; junction bases not matched to a gene: 12. The CDR3 loop is CASSQGPSGNRETQYF. As DNA, the CDR3 is TGTGCCAGCAGCCAGGGCCCTAGCGGGAATCGGGAGACCCAGTACTTC.

The chain joins TRBV20-1 to TRBJ2-3; D is unclear. The CDR3 spans 15 residues. V was cut by 6 bases and J by 3 bases, with 19 bases left in between. Germline-derived CDR1 and CDR2 are DFQATT and SNEGSKA (reference sequence). The CDR3 DNA sequence: TGCAGTGCCCCTTTACCGATAGGGCGTACAGATACGCAGTATTTT. It codes for CSAPLPIGRTDTQYF.

Regarding this clonotype: One end of the junction is discordant with germline, which a read error may explain. CDR3 in amino acids: CARSSVQGGSPLHF. CDR3 coding DNA: TGTGCCAGGAGTTCCGTCCAGGGCGGTTCACCCCTCCACTTT. V gene TRBV28 combines with J gene TRBJ1-6, with D possibly being TRBD1 (5 bases). Germline-derived CDR1 and CDR2 are MDHEN and SYDVKM. There are 14 residues in the CDR3.

As concerns this clonotype: The conserved phenylalanine or tryptophan normally closing the CDR3 is absent here, so this likely arose from a read error. The genes are TRBV5-5 and TRBJ1-2; 8 positions match TRBD1. CDR3 size: 15 residues. Germline V gene data show CDR1 as SGHKS and CDR2 as YYEKEE (reference sequence). The CDR3, as DNA: TGTGTCAGCAGCTTAGGGGACAGGATACCCTATGGCTACACCCTC. Its translation is CVSSLGDRIPYGYTL.

About this clonotype itself: A much bigger clone sits one base away, suggesting this may be a read error. The rearrangement uses TRBV5-4 and TRBJ1-2; D gene ambiguous. V was pared by 0 bases and J by 4 bases, with 7 bases between. Germline V gives CDR1 SGHNT, CDR2 YYREEE (reference sequence). There are 13 residues in the CDR3. The CDR3 protein is CASSLVRSYGYTF. The CDR3 bases are TGTGCCAGCAGCTTGGTTAGGAGCTATGGCTACACCTTC. The entire variable domain, with the rest obtained from reference TRBV5-4 and TRBJ1-2, is as follows: ETGVTQSPTHLIKTRGQQVTLRCSSQSGHNTVSWYQQALGQGPQFIFQYYREEENGRGNFPPRFSGLQFPNYSSELNVNALELDDSALYLCASSLVRSYGYTFGSGTRLTVV.

A single count supports this clonotype. This may stem from a read error, because a much larger clone lies one nucleotide away. This sequence joins TRBV10-2 and TRBJ2-1; 9 bases are a match to TRBD2. The CDR3 loop spans 17 amino acids. Per the germline V gene, CDR1 is WSHSY and CDR2 is SAAADI. CDR3 in amino acids: CDSSERGAGGRHNEQFF. As DNA, the CDR3 is TGCGACAGCAGTGAGCGCGGAGCGGGAGGACGACACAATGAGCAGTTCTTC.

Note on this clonotype: Possible read error: a much larger clone is one base away. The chain recombines TRBV28 with TRBJ1-1; 8 nucleotides match TRBD1. Per germline, CDR1 MDHEN and CDR2 SYDVKM. The CDR3 sequence is 13 residues long. CDR3 sequence (DNA): TGTGCCAGCACCCCCGGACAGGGTGGGGACGCTTCCTTT. Translation gives CASTPGQGGDASF. The whole variable domain, remainder taken from reference TRBV28 and TRBJ1-1, is DVKVTQSSRYLVKRTGEKVFLECVQDMDHENMFWYRQDPGLGLRLIYFSYDVKMKEKGDIPEGYSVSREKKERFSLILESASTNQTSMYLCASTPGQGGDASFGQGTRLTVV.

A remark on this clonotype: Relative to the germline gene, one junction end is altered; a read error may explain this. The gene calls are TRBV4-1 and TRBJ1-4; D gene uncertain. This CDR3 is 16 amino acids long. Germline V CDR1 and CDR2: MGHRA, YSYEKL. The CDR3 reads CASSQDRYSTNEKLSF. The CDR3 coding sequence is TGCGCCAGCAGCCAAGATCGGTACAGCACTAATGAAAAACTGTCTTTT.

Comments on this clonotype: Being one base from a much bigger clone, this may be a read error. The chain couples TRBV28 to TRBJ2-7, with D unresolved. The CDR3 has 11 residues. The germline V gene has CDR1 MDHEN and CDR2 SYDVKM. The germline V and J ends were trimmed by 8 bases and 3 bases, with 8 bases remaining between them. The CDR3 loop is CASGMVYEQYF. CDR3 nucleotides: TGTGCCAGCGGCATGGTCTACGAGCAGTACTTC.

Comments on this clonotype: An end of the junction differs from the germline gene, which may be a read error. J is TRBJ2-2 and V is TRBV12-3 or TRBV12-4; D might be TRBD1 (6 bases). The CDR3 covers 15 residues. The DNA for the CDR3 is TGTGCCAGCGGCCCAGGCAGGGGTGTGACCGGGCAGCTGTTTTTT. It codes for CASGPGRGVTGQLFF.

This chain connects TRBV12-3 or TRBV12-4 to TRBJ2-5; D may be TRBD1 or TRBD2 (5 bases each). Trimming removed 6 bases from V and 3 bases from J, with 14 bases in between. The CDR3 spans 14 residues. Here the CDR3 reads CASSSGLGEETQYF. Here the CDR3 DNA reads TGTGCCAGCAGCTCTGGACTGGGGGAAGAGACCCAGTACTTC.

The chain links TRBV19 to TRBJ2-2; 7 bases match TRBD1. V was clipped by 3 bases and J by 5 bases; unmatched bases: 6. CDR3 length: 15 amino acids. The germline V gene encodes CDR1 LNHDA and CDR2 SQIVND (reference sequence). CDR3 in amino acids: CASSIRQGWTGELFF. The CDR3 DNA reads as TGTGCCAGTAGTATCCGACAGGGATGGACCGGGGAGCTGTTTTTT. The full variable domain, its missing parts supplied by reference TRBV19 and TRBJ2-2, is DGGITQSPKYLFRKEGQNVTLSCEQNLNHDAMYWYRQDPGQGLRLIYYSQIVNDFQKGDIAEGYSVSREKKESFPLTVTSAQKNPTAFYLCASSIRQGWTGELFFGEGSRLTVL.

The chain combines TRBV10-3 with TRBJ1-6; D not certain. The CDR3 has 14 residues. In germline, CDR1 is ENHRY, CDR2 SYGVKD. V was pared by 3 bases and J by 7 bases, with 10 bases between. CDR3 nucleotide sequence: TGTGCCATCAGTGATGAGACGGCAAATTCACCCCTCCACTTT. Its translation is CAISDETANSPLHF.

The chain employs TRBV5-1 and TRBJ2-2; D gene ambiguous. V was shortened by 4 bases and J by 0 bases, with 13 bases between the two germline ends. The CDR3 spans 16 residues. Germline V lookup: CDR1 SGHRS, CDR2 YFSETQ. The CDR3 DNA follows: TGCGCCAGCAGCACTTTTAGACTGGCGAACACCGGGGAGCTGTTTTTT. Translating it yields CASSTFRLANTGELFF.

The chain employs TRBV11-3 and TRBJ2-3, with 10 bases aligning to TRBD2. The germline gives CDR1 SGHNT, CDR2 YENEEA. The CDR3 totals 15 residues. This chain's CDR3 is CGSDAGTSGTDTQYF. In nucleotides, the CDR3 is TGTGGTAGCGACGCCGGGACTAGCGGCACAGATACGCAGTATTTT.

The table lists this clonotype with a count of one. The junction differs from germline at one of its ends, possibly a read error. The chain combines TRBV11-2 with TRBJ1-5; 8 bases agree with TRBD1. From germline, CDR1 is SGHAT and CDR2 FQNNGV. There are 14 residues in the CDR3. The CDR3 loop is CASCFQGAGQSQHF. For the CDR3, the DNA is TGTGCCAGCTGCTTTCAGGGGGCTGGTCAGTCCCAGCATTTT. The entire variable domain, with the rest obtained from reference TRBV11-2 and TRBJ1-5, is as follows: EAGVAQSPRYKIIEKRQSVAFWCNPISGHATLYWYQQILGQGPKLLIQFQNNGVVDDSQLPKDRFSAERLKGVDSTLKIQPAKLEDSAVYLCASCFQGAGQSQHFGDGTRLSIL.

Turning to this clonotype: One end of the junction varies from germline; a read error may be responsible. The chain links TRBV5-4 to TRBJ2-7; D may correspond to TRBD1 or TRBD2 (5 bases each). The germline V gene has CDR1 SGHNT and CDR2 YYREEE (reference sequence). This CDR3 has 15 residues. The CDR3 sequence is CACSSGTGQFYEQYF. The CDR3 DNA reads as TGTGCCTGCAGTTCCGGGACGGGTCAATTCTACGAGCAGTACTTC.